This TCR beta chain was retrieved from a study of blood T cell repertoires in COVID-19. On the study more broadly: The cDNA or gDNA used as material had been derived from T cells, B-cell-depleted T cells, or PBMCs.

This clone was found once. Trimming left V 4 bases short and J 2 bases short, with 8 bases between. From germline, CDR1 is MDHEN and CDR2 SYDVKM. The CDR3 totals 14 residues. Original methodology: The assay estimated nucleated cells by amplifying reference gene primers. Some clones are missing from TCRdb's copy, which holds only in-frame ones; the method was immunoSEQ multiplex PCR. For V, J and clone size, that table is used; D and trimming come from the DNA. The sample yields under 300,000 clones, over 75% seen once. This receptor was taken from a human donor in a cohort sampled during active COVID-19. The chain has TRBV28 and TRBJ2-2; a weak D match, TRBD2 (7 bases). Sequenced material: peripheral blood. The CDR3 DNA reads TGTGCCAGCAGTTGGGGGGGCAACACCGGGGAGCTGTTTTTT. Residues: CASSWGGNTGELFF.